This T cell receptor beta chain was observed in a study of CD8 T cells in ankylosing spondylitis. General study points: Within ankylosing spondylitis blood, a TCR beta motif made up of eight or nine highly homologous variants appeared to be characteristic. Disease-linked clones bore a CD8+ phenotype, appearing relatively rarely in peripheral blood.

TCRdb reprocessed the 5' RACE reads via MiXCR and lists one record per CDR3 protein. The sample has about 220,000 distinct CDR3 sequences, about 10% seen once; the top ten hold less than 25%. This clonotype was counted ten times or more. Its matching antigen is unknown. The sequence derives from a male donor with ankylosing spondylitis or in good health (not recorded which). The sample consisted of blood, either unsorted or a sorted T cell fraction (not recorded which).

CDR3 in DNA: TGTGCCAGCAGCTTAACGGGGGCCAGGGGAGTAATGGGGGCTTTCTTT. Translated, it gives CASSLTGARGVMGAFF. The chain employs TRBV7-3 and TRBJ1-1, with D tentatively TRBD1 (6 bases). The ends were cut back, 0 bases at V and 11 bases at J, with 22 bases in the middle. The CDR3 is 16 amino acids. The germline V gene encodes CDR1 SGHTA and CDR2 FQGTGA. The full variable domain, completed using reference TRBV7-3 and TRBJ1-1, is GAGVSQTPSNKVTEKGKYVELRCDPISGHTALYWYRQSLGQGPEFLIYFQGTGAADDSGLPNDRFFAVRPEGSVSTLKIQRTERGDSAVYLCASSLTGARGVMGAFFGQGTRLTVV.